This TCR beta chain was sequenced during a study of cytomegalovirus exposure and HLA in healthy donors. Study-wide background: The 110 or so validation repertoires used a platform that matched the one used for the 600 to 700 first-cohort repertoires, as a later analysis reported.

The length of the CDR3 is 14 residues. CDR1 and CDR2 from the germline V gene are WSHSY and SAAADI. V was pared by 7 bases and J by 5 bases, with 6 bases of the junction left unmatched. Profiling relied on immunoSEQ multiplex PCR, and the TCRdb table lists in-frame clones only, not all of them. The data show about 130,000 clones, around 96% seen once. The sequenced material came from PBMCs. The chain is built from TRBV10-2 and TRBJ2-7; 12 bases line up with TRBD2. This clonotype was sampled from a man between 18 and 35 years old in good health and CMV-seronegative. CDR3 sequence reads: CASTPGLAGDEQYF. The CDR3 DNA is TGCGCCAGCACTCCGGGACTAGCGGGCGACGAGCAGTACTTC.